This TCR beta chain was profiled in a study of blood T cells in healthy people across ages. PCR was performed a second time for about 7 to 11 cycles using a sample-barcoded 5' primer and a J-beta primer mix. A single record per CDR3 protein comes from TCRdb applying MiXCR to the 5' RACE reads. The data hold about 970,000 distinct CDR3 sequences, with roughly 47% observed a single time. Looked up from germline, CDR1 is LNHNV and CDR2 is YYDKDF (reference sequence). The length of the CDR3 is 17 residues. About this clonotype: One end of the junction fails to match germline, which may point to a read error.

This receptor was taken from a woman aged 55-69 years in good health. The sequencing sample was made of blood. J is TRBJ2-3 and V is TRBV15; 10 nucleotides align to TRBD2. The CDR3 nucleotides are TGTGCCATCAGCAGAACCAGGACTAGCGGTAGCACAGATACGCAGTATTTT. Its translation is CAISRTRTSGSTDTQYF. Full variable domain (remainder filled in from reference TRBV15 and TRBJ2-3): DAMVIQNPRYQVTQFGKPVTLSCSQTLNHNVMYWYQQKSSQAPKLLFHYYDKDFNNEADTPDNFQSRRPNTSFCFLDIRSPGLGDTAMYLCAISRTRTSGSTDTQYFGPGTRLTVL.